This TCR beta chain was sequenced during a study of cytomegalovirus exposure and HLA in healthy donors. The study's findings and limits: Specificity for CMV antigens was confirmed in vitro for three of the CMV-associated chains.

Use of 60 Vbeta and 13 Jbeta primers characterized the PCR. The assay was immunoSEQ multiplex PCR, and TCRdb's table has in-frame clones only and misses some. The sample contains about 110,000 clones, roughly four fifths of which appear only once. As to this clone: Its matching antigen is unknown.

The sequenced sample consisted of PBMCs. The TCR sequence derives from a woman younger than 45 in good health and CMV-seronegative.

This chain's CDR3 is CASSSAGSGANVLTF. DNA for the CDR3: TGCGCCAGCAGCTCCGCGGGGAGTGGGGCCAACGTCCTGACTTTC. The chain employs TRBV5-1 and TRBJ2-6, with D tentatively TRBD2 (6 bases). CDR1 and CDR2 (germline): SGHRS, YFSETQ. Trimming removed 3 bases at V and 3 bases at J, with 10 bases between. The CDR3 contains 15 residues.